Following are 30 T cell receptor beta chains from one sample sequenced in a study of T-cell reconstitution after alpha-beta-depleted transplantation in children. During its preparation, the TCRbeta library received unique molecular identifiers. TCRdb re-analysed the PCR reads in MiXCR, keeping a single row per CDR3 protein. The table lists approximately 630,000 distinct CDR3 sequences, about an eighth of them singletons. The source was PBMCs, collected before TCRalphabeta/CD19-depleted stem cell transplant. The receptor set was obtained from a girl aged 2 to 10 with congenital amegakaryocytic thrombocytopenia, due to receive a stem cell transplant.

This clonotype was recorded many times. The genes are TRBV29-1 and TRBJ2-7; 9 bases are a match to TRBD1. Trimming removed 4 bases from V and 0 bases from J; junction bases left unmatched: 7. CDR3 length: 15 residues. Germline V gene sequence: CDR1 SQVTM, CDR2 ANQGSEA. This CDR3 reads CSVVRTGDNSYEQYF. The CDR3 nucleotides are TGCAGCGTTGTAAGGACAGGGGACAACTCCTACGAGCAGTACTTC.

This clonotype came up once. A much larger clone lies one base from this, so it may be a read error. V usage is TRBV12-3 or TRBV12-4 and J usage is TRBJ1-6; no reliable D call. CDR3 length: 14 amino acids. The CDR3 bases are TGTGCCAGCAGTTTAAATCCCCAGGATTCACCCCTCCAGTTT. Translated, it gives CASSLNPQDSPLQF.

This chain connects TRBV7-8 to TRBJ2-1, with D hard to call. The germline V gene encodes CDR1 SGHVS and CDR2 FQNEAQ. Trimming cost V 7 bases and J 2 bases, with 12 bases left between them. This CDR3 comprises 14 residues. The CDR3 region is CASTSEGTYNEQFF. DNA of the CDR3: TGTGCCAGCACGTCGGAAGGCACCTACAATGAGCAGTTCTTC. Filled out from reference TRBV7-8 and TRBJ2-1, the complete variable domain reads GAGVSQSPRYKVAKRGQDVALRCDPISGHVSLFWYQQALGQGPEFLTYFQNEAQLDKSGLPSDRFFAERPEGSVSTLKIQRTQQEDSAVYLCASTSEGTYNEQFFGPGTRLTVL.

This clonotype has ten or more counts. The J gene is TRBJ2-3, the V gene TRBV20-1; 7 nucleotides agree with TRBD2. Germline V gene sequence: CDR1 DFQATT, CDR2 SNEGSKA (reference sequence). The CDR3 is made up of 16 amino acids. CDR3 bases: TGCAGCCTAGGTGGAGAAAGCGGGAAGCACCCAGATACGCAGTATTTT. It specifies CSLGGESGKHPDTQYF.

This clonotype was counted a single time. The chain has TRBV10-1 and TRBJ2-3; D gene uncertain. This CDR3 has 12 amino acids. V was trimmed by 3 bases and J by 4 bases, leaving 5 bases between them. Germline CDR1 is WNHNN and CDR2 is SYGVQD (reference sequence). Here the CDR3 reads CASSEVADTQYF. The CDR3 DNA reads TGCGCCAGCAGTGAAGTCGCAGATACGCAGTATTTT.

This chain connects TRBV11-2 to TRBJ2-3, with 8 nucleotides matching TRBD2. Germline CDR1 reads SGHAT; CDR2 reads FQNNGV. Trimming cost V 0 bases and J 2 bases; bases outside gene matches: 7. The CDR3 extends over 17 amino acids. CDR3 coding DNA: TGTGCCAGCAGCTTAGACCGACTAGCGAGTTACACAGATACGCAGTATTTT. Amino acids: CASSLDRLASYTDTQYF.

This clonotype was observed many times. The J gene is TRBJ2-3, the V gene TRBV29-1; D may be TRBD2 (6 bases). Germline values: CDR1 SQVTM, CDR2 ANQGSEA. Trimming left V 7 bases short and J 2 bases short, with 13 bases between. The CDR3 has 13 amino acids. As DNA, the CDR3 is TGCAGCGGGTTTGCGGGGCTCACAGATACGCAGTATTTT. Its translation: CSGFAGLTDTQYF.

Ten or more counts support this clonotype. The genes are TRBV2 and TRBJ1-1; a possible D gene is TRBD1 (5 bases). Germline loops: CDR1 SNHLY, CDR2 FYNNEI. V lost 6 bases, J lost 1 base, and 9 bases lay in between. This CDR3 comprises 13 residues. CDR3 region: CASRGPENTEAFF. The CDR3 nucleotides read TGTGCCAGCAGGGGACCAGAGAACACTGAAGCTTTCTTT.

The chain couples TRBV12-3 or TRBV12-4 to TRBJ1-1; 8 bases align to TRBD1. V shed 8 bases, J shed 3 bases, and the junction held 23 bases outside the gene matches. The CDR3 totals 19 residues. CDR3: CASFPGQAFSIVEYTEAFF. CDR3 nucleotides: TGTGCCAGCTTCCCGGGACAGGCGTTTTCTATCGTGGAGTACACTGAAGCTTTCTTT.

This clonotype appeared many times. CDR3 region: CSVQSPGEQYF. The CDR3 nucleotides read TGCAGCGTCCAAAGTCCGGGCGAGCAGTACTTC. V and J are TRBV29-1 and TRBJ2-7; D is ambiguous. CDR1 and CDR2 from the germline V gene are SQVTM and ANQGSEA. V was cut by 6 bases and J by 6 bases, with 12 bases left in between. This CDR3 contains 11 residues.

A few counts support this clonotype. DNA for the CDR3: TGTGCCAGCAGTTTACATCTAGCGGGAGGAGCTGCCGGGGAGCTGTTTTTT. Translated, it gives CASSLHLAGGAAGELFF. This chain links TRBV12-3 or TRBV12-4 with TRBJ2-2, with TRBD2 matching over 11 bases. The V and J ends lost 2 bases and 6 bases, in that order; junction bases with no gene match: 8. The CDR3 is made up of 17 amino acids.

The chain is built from TRBV12-3 or TRBV12-4 and TRBJ2-3; 12 bases align to TRBD2. The J segment lost 0 bases and the V segment lost 5 bases, leaving 6 bases of the junction unmatched. The CDR3 covers 17 residues. The CDR3 loop reads CASSGLAGPSSTDTQYF. CDR3 DNA: TGTGCCAGCAGTGGACTAGCGGGACCATCTAGCACAGATACGCAGTATTTT.

This clonotype was picked up a small number of times. The rearrangement joins TRBV5-1 to TRBJ2-7; 8 bases are shared with TRBD1. V dropped 4 bases and J dropped 4; count of bases not matched to a gene: 7. Germline V CDR1 and CDR2: SGHRS, YFSETQ. CDR3 length equals 14 residues. CDR3 region: CASSPRDRIYEQYF. CDR3 sequence (DNA): TGCGCCAGCAGCCCACGGGACAGGATTTACGAGCAGTACTTC.

This clonotype was recorded many times. The chain uses TRBV9 and TRBJ2-3, with 10 bases that match TRBD2. The CDR3 is 16 residues long. In germline, CDR1 is SGDLS, CDR2 YYNGEE. After removal of 4 bases from V and 3 bases from J, the junction contained 8 bases not matched to a gene. The CDR3 region has the DNA TGTGCCAGCAGCAAGCCTAGCGGGAGCTGGACAGATACGCAGTATTTT. Protein product: CASSKPSGSWTDTQYF.

In this sample, this clonotype turned up many times. V and J are TRBV6-2 or TRBV6-3 and TRBJ2-1; 9 bases match TRBD2. The trim removed 7 bases at V and 1 base at J, leaving 8 bases unmatched. The CDR3 is 16 amino acids. Germline-derived CDR1 and CDR2 are MNHEY and SVGEGT. As DNA, the CDR3 is TGTGCCAGCATCAAAGCGGGAGGTGTATCCTACAATGAGCAGTTCTTC. The encoded protein is CASIKAGGVSYNEQFF.

V gene TRBV4-1 combines with J gene TRBJ1-1, with 7 bases aligning to TRBD1. This CDR3 spans 15 amino acids. Germline V gene sequence: CDR1 MGHRA, CDR2 YSYEKL. J lost 1 base, V lost 4 bases, and 6 bases had no gene match. DNA for the CDR3: TGCGCCAGCAGCCCTCTGAGGACAGGGAACACTGAAGCTTTCTTT. As protein: CASSPLRTGNTEAFF.

The chain carries TRBV7-2 and TRBJ2-5; 8 bases fit TRBD2. This CDR3 is built from 17 residues. In germline, CDR1 is SGHTA, CDR2 FQGNSA. Trimming took 2 bases from V and 4 from J; bases not matched to a gene: 12. CDR3 loop: CASSLIVRAGGGETQYF. In nucleotides, the CDR3 is TGTGCCAGCAGCTTAATCGTTCGGGCGGGAGGCGGAGAGACCCAGTACTTC. Supplemented by reference TRBV7-2 and TRBJ2-5, the full variable domain reads GAGVSQSPSNKVTEKGKDVELRCDPISGHTALYWYRQSLGQGLEFLIYFQGNSAPDKSGLPSDRFSAERTGGSVSTLTIQRTQQEDSAVYLCASSLIVRAGGGETQYFGPGTRLLVL.

The chain is built from TRBV5-1 and TRBJ1-5; D is ambiguous. The V gene lost 3 bases and the J gene lost 3 bases, with 13 bases spanning the gap. In germline, CDR1 is SGHRS, CDR2 YFSETQ. The CDR3 loop spans 15 amino acids. The CDR3 is CASSSGSGSNQPQHF. The CDR3 coding sequence is TGCGCCAGCAGCTCGGGGTCGGGCTCCAATCAGCCCCAGCATTTT.

The chain carries TRBV5-1 and TRBJ1-4, with 8 bases lining up with TRBD1. This CDR3 is 16 amino acids long. The germline V gene has CDR1 SGHRS and CDR2 YFSETQ. With 4 bases clipped from V and 6 bases from J, the junction kept 11 bases outside the gene matches. CDR3 nucleotides: TGCGCCAGCAGCATCGGACAGGGCGTATATTATGAAAAACTGTTTTTT. Translation gives CASSIGQGVYYEKLFF.

In its sample, this clonotype was seen a few times. This chain uses TRBV10-3 with TRBJ2-1; 9 bases fit TRBD2. Germline V CDR1 and CDR2: ENHRY, SYGVKD. J gave up 4 bases and V 7 bases, and 11 bases lay outside the gene matches. The CDR3 sequence is 16 residues long. This CDR3 reads CAITPGGRALYNEQFF. In DNA form, the CDR3 reads TGTGCCATCACACCAGGCGGGAGGGCGTTATACAATGAGCAGTTCTTC.

This clonotype was observed many times. The chain joins TRBV12-3 or TRBV12-4 to TRBJ2-3; perhaps TRBD2 as D (6 bases). V gave up 3 bases and J gave up 5 bases, with 12 bases separating them. This CDR3 region has 14 residues. The CDR3 spells CASSFPGSLDTQYF. CDR3 nucleotides: TGTGCCAGCAGTTTTCCCGGGAGCCTAGATACGCAGTATTTT.

Worth noting for this clonotype: Given a much more abundant clone one base away, this may be a read error. V usage is TRBV5-1 and J usage is TRBJ1-2; possible D gene TRBD1, 5 bases. The CDR3 runs 14 residues. Germline CDR1 SGHRS, CDR2 YFSETQ. CDR3 coding DNA: TGCGCCAGCAGCTTGGTGGGGGATCCTAGTGGCTACAACTTC. It yields the protein CASSLVGDPSGYNF.

This clonotype has more than one count but fewer than ten. The chain combines TRBV19 with TRBJ2-7; D gene ambiguous. Germline CDR1 reads LNHDA; CDR2 reads SQIVND (reference sequence). CDR3 length: 13 residues. V shed 5 bases and J shed 2 bases, with 10 bases lying between them. The CDR3 bases are TGTGCCAGTAGTCCACGCTCGGCCTACGAGCAGTACTTC. It yields the protein CASSPRSAYEQYF.

The V and J genes are TRBV12-3 or TRBV12-4 and TRBJ2-3; 10 positions match TRBD2. Trimming took 5 bases from V and 8 from J; bases not matched to a gene: 7. This CDR3 has 14 amino acids. The CDR3 here is CASSTSGREVTQYF. CDR3 in DNA: TGTGCCAGCAGTACAAGCGGGAGGGAGGTTACGCAGTATTTT.

This clonotype appeared a few times. The J gene is TRBJ2-5, the V gene TRBV5-1; no clear D. Germline CDR1 reads SGHRS; CDR2 reads YFSETQ. CDR3 length equals 16 residues. V was shortened by 4 bases and J by 4 bases, with 20 bases between the two germline ends. The CDR3 spells CASSQMDPIEAETQYF. CDR3 nucleotide sequence: TGCGCCAGCAGCCAAATGGACCCGATAGAGGCAGAGACCCAGTACTTC.

This clonotype was seen at least ten times. The chain uses TRBV12-3 or TRBV12-4 and TRBJ1-5; TRBD1 matches 10 bases. V dropped 5 bases and J dropped 3; count of bases not matched to a gene: 1. The CDR3 length is 14 residues. In nucleotides, the CDR3 is TGTGCCAGCAGTGGGACAGGGGCCAATCAGCCCCAGCATTTT. The encoded protein is CASSGTGANQPQHF.

The CDR3, as DNA: TGCGCCAGCGGGGGCAGACCACAAGAGACCCAGTACTTC. Its protein product is CASGGRPQETQYF. The rearrangement uses TRBV5-1 and TRBJ2-5; D is perhaps TRBD1 (6 bases). The CDR3 is 13 amino acids. V was clipped by 7 bases and J by 2 bases, with 12 bases between them. Germline CDR1 reads SGHRS; CDR2 reads YFSETQ.

The genes are TRBV7-9 and TRBJ1-2, with unresolved D. Germline-derived CDR1 and CDR2 are SEHNR and FQNEAQ (reference sequence). V was pared by 5 bases and J by 6 bases, with 13 bases between. The CDR3 is made up of 13 amino acids. The CDR3 is CASSPQRLDGYTF. As DNA, the CDR3 is TGTGCCAGCAGCCCACAACGACTAGATGGCTACACCTTC.

V is TRBV7-9 and J is TRBJ2-6; D not resolved. Trimming took 5 bases from V and 4 from J, leaving 18 bases between them. Per the germline V gene, CDR1 is SEHNR and CDR2 is FQNEAQ (reference sequence). CDR3 size: 17 residues. In nucleotides, the CDR3 is TGTGCCAGCAGCCTAACGGACGGCCGGCTCGGGGCCAACGTCCTGACTTTC. This sequence encodes CASSLTDGRLGANVLTF.

The chain has TRBV5-1 and TRBJ2-1; D is unresolved. This CDR3 is 15 amino acids long. Germline V gene lookup returns CDR1 SGHRS and CDR2 YFSETQ. Trimming stripped 1 base from V and 5 bases from J, with 13 bases between. The CDR3 here is CASSLSVLRDNEQFF. The CDR3 DNA is TGCGCCAGCAGCTTGTCGGTACTCCGCGACAATGAGCAGTTCTTC.